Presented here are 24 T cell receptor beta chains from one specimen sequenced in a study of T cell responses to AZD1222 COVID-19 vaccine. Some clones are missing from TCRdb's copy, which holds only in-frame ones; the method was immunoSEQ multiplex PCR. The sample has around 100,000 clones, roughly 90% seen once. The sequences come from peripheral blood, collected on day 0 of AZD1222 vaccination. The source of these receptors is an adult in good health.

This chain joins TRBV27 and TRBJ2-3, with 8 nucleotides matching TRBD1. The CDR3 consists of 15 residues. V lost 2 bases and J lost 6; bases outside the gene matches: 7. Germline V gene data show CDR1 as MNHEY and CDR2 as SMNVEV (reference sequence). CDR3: CASSLGQGAGDTQYF. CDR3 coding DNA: TGTGCCAGCAGTTTAGGGCAGGGGGCCGGTGATACGCAGTATTTT.

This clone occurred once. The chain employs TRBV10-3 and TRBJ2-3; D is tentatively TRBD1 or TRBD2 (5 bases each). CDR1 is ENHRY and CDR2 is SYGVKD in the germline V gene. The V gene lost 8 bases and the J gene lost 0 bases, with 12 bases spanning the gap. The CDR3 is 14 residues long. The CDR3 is CAIGRDPSTDTQYF. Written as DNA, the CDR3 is TGTGCCATCGGTAGGGACCCTAGCACAGATACGCAGTATTTT.

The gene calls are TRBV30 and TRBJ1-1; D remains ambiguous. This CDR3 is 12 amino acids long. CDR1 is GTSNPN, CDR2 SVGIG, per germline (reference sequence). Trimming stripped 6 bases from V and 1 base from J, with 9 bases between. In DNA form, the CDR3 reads TGTGCCTGCCTAACCACGAACACTGAAGCTTTCTTT. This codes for CACLTTNTEAFF.

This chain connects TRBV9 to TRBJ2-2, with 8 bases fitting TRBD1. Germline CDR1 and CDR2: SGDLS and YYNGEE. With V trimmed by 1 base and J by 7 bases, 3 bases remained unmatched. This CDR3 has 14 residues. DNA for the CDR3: TGTGCCAGCAGCGTACAGGGGGCCGGCGGGGAGCTGTTTTTT. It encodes CASSVQGAGGELFF.

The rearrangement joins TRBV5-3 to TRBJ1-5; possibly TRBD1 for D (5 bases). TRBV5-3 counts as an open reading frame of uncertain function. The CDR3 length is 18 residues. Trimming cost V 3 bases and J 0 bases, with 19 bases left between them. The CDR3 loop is CARSYPLGQCNSNQPQHF. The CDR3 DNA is TGTGCCAGAAGCTACCCCTTGGGGCAGTGTAATAGCAATCAGCCCCAGCATTTT.

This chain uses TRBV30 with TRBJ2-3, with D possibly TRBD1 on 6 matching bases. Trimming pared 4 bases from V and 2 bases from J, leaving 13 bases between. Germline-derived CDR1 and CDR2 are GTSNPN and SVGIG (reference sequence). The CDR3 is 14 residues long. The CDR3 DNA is TGTGCCTGGACAACAGGGCAAACCACAGATACGCAGTATTTT. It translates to CAWTTGQTTDTQYF.

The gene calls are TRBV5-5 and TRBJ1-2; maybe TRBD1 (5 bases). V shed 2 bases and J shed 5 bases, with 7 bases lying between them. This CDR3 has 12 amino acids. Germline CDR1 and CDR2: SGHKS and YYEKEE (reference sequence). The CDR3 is CASSFQGYGYTF. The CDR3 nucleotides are TGTGCCAGCAGCTTCCAGGGTTATGGCTACACCTTC.

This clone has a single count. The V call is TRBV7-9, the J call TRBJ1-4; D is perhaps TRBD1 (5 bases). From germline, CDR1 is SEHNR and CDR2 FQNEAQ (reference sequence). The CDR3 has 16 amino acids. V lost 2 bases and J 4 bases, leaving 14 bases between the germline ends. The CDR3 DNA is TGTGCCAGCAGCTTAAGGGGACCCGGCGGTAATGAAAAACTGTTTTTT. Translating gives CASSLRGPGGNEKLFF.

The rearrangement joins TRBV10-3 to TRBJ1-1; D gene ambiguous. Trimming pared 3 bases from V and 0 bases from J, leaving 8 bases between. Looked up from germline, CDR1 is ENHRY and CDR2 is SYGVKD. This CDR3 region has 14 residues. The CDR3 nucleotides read TGTGCCATCAGTGATTCGGTTCTGAACACTGAAGCTTTCTTT. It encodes CAISDSVLNTEAFF.

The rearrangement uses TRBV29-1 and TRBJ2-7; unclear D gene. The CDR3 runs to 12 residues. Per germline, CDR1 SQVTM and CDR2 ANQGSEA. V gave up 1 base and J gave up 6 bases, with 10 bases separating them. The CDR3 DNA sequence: TGCAGCGTTGAAGGAGCTGGGCCCGAGCAGTACTTC. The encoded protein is CSVEGAGPEQYF.

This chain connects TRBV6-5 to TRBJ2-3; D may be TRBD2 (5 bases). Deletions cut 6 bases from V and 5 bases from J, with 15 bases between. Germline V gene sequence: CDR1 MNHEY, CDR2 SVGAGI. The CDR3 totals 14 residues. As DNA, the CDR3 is TGTGCCAGCAGCCGCCCGGACTCAGGAGATACGCAGTATTTT. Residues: CASSRPDSGDTQYF.

The CDR3 nucleotides are TGTGCCAGCAGTCCCCGGGGGGGGAAAGCTTTCTTT. Translated: CASSPRGGKAFF. This chain connects TRBV14 to TRBJ1-1; a possible D gene is TRBD1 (5 bases). This CDR3 is built from 12 residues. V was clipped by 6 bases and J by 9 bases, with 14 bases between them. Germline loops: CDR1 SGHDN, CDR2 FVKESK.

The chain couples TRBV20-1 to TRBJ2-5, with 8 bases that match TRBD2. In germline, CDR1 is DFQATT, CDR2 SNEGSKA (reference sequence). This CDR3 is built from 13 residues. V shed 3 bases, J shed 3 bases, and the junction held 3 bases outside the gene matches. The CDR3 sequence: CSASAGGEETQYF. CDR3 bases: TGCAGTGCTAGTGCGGGGGGCGAAGAGACCCAGTACTTC.

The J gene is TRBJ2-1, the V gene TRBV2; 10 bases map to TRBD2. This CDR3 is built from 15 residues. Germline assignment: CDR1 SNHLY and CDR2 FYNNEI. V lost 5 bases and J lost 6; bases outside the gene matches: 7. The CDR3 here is CASSSGTSETNEQFF. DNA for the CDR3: TGTGCCAGCAGTTCCGGGACTAGCGAAACCAATGAGCAGTTCTTC.

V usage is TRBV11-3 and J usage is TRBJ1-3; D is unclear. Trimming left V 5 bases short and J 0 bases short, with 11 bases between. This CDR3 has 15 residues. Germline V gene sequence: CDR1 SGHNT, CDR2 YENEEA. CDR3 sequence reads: CASSPGRSSGNTIYF. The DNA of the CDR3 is TGTGCCAGCAGCCCCGGACGGAGCTCTGGAAACACCATATATTTT.

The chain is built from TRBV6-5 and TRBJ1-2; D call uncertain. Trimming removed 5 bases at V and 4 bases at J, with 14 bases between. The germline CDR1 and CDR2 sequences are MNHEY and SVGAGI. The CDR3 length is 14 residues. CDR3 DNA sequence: TGTGCCAGCAGTCAGGCAGACGGACTCTATGGCTACACCTTC. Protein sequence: CASSQADGLYGYTF.

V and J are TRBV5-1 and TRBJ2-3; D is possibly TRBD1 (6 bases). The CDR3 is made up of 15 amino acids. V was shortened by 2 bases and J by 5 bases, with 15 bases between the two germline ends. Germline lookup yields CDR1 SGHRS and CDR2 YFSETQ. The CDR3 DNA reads TGCGCCAGCAGCTTAGCACAGGGTGGGGTAGATACGCAGTATTTT. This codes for CASSLAQGGVDTQYF.

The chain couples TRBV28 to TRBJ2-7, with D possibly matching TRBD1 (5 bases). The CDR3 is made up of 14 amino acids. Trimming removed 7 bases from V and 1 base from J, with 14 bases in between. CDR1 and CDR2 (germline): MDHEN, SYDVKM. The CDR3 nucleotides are TGTGCCAGCACTTCGGCAGGGTGGTCCTACGAGCAGTACTTC. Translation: CASTSAGWSYEQYF.

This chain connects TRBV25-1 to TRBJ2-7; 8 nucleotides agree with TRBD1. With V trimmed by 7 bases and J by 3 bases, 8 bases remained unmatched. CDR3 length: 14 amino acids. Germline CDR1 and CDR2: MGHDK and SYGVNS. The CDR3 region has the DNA TGTGCCAGCAATCCAGGACAGGGAGTCTACGAGCAGTACTTC. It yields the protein CASNPGQGVYEQYF.

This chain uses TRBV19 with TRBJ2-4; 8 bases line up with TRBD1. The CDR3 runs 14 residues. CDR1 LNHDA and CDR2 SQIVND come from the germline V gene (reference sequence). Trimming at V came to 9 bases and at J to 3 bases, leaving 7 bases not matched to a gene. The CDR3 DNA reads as TGTGCCAGCAAACAGGGGGGAGGCAAAAACATTCAGTACTTC. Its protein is CASKQGGGKNIQYF.

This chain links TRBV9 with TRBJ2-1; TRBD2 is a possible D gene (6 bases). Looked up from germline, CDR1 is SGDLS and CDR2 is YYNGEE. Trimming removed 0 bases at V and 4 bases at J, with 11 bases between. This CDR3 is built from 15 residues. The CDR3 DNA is TGTGCCAGCAGCGTAGGGCAGGAGGGGTACAATGAGCAGTTCTTC. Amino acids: CASSVGQEGYNEQFF. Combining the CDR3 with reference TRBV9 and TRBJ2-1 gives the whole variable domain DSGVTQTPKHLITATGQRVTLRCSPRSGDLSVYWYQQSLDQGLQFLIQYYNGEERAKGNILERFSAQQFPDLHSELNLSSLELGDSALYFCASSVGQEGYNEQFFGPGTRLTVL.

The CDR3 reads CASSRTGLGEQYF. The CDR3 DNA is TGTGCCAGCAGCCGAACAGGGCTGGGGGAGCAGTACTTC. The gene calls are TRBV4-2 and TRBJ2-7, with D possibly matching TRBD1 (6 bases). V was clipped by 4 bases and J by 7 bases, with 14 bases between them. In germline, CDR1 is LGHNA, CDR2 YNFKEQ. This CDR3 has 13 amino acids.

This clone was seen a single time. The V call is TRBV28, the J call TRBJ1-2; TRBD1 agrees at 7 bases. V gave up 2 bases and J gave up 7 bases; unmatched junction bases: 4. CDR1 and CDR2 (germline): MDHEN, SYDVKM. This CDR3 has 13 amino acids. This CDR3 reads CASSLEGARGYTF. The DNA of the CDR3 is TGTGCCAGCAGTTTAGAGGGGGCTCGTGGCTACACCTTC.

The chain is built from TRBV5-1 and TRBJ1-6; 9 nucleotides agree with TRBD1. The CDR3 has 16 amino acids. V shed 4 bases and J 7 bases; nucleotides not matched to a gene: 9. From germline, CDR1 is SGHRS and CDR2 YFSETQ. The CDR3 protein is CASSLGQGPKNSPLHF. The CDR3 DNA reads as TGCGCCAGCAGCCTGGGACAGGGCCCTAAAAATTCACCCCTCCACTTT. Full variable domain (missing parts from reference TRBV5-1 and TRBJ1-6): KAGVTQTPRYLIKTRGQQVTLSCSPISGHRSVSWYQQTPGQGLQFLFEYFSETQRNKGNFPGRFSGRQFSNSRSEMNVSTLELGDSALYLCASSLGQGPKNSPLHFGNGTRLTVT.